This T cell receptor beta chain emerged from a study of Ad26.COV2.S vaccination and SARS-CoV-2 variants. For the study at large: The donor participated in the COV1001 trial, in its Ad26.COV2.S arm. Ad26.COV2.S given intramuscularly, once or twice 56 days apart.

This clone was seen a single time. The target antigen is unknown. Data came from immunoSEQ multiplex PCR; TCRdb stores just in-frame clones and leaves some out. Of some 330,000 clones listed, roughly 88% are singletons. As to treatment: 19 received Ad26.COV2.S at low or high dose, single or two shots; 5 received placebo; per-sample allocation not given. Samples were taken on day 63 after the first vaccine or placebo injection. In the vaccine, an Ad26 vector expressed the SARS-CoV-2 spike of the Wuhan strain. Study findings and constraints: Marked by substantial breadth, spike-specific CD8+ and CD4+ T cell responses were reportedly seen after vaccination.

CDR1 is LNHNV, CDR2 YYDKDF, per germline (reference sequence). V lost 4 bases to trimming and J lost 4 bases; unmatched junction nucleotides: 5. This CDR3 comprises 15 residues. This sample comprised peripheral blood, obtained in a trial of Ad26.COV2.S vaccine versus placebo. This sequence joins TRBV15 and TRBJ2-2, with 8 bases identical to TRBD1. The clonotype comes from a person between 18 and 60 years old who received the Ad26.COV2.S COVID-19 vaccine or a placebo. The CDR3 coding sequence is TGTGCCACCAGCACGTGGGACAGGTCCACCGGGGAGCTGTTTTTT. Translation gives CATSTWDRSTGELFF.